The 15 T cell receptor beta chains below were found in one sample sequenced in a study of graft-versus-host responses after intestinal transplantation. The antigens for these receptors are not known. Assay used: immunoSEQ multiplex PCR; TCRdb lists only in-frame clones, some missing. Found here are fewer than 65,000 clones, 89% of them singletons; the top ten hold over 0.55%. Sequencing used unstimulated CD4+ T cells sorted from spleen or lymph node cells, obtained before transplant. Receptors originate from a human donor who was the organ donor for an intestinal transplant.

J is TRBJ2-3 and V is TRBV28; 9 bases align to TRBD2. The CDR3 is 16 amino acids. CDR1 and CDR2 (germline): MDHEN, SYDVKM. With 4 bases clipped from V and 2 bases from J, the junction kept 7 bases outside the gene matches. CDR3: CASSSLLAGITDTQYF. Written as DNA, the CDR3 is TGTGCCAGCAGTTCACTCCTAGCGGGAATCACAGATACGCAGTATTTT.

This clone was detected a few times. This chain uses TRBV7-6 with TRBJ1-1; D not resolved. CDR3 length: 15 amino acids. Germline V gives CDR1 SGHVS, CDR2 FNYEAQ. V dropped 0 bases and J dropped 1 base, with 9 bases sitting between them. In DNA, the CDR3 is TGTGCCAGCAGCTTAGCCTCTTCGCGGAACACTGAAGCTTTCTTT. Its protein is CASSLASSRNTEAFF.

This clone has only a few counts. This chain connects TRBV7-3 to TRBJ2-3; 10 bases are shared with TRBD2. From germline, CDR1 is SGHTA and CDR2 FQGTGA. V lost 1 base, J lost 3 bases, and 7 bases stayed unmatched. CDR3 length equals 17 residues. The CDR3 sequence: CASSLSGASGRTDTQYF. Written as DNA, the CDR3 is TGTGCCAGCAGCTTAAGTGGGGCTAGCGGGAGAACAGATACGCAGTATTTT.

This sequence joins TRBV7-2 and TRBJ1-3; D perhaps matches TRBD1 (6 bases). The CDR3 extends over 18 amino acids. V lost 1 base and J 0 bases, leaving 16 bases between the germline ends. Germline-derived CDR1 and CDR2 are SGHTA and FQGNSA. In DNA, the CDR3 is TGTGCCAGCAGCTTAGTAGGGACACCCAGAAGCTCTGGAAACACCATATATTTT. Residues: CASSLVGTPRSSGNTIYF.

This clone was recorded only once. The CDR3 sequence: CASSVLAGGSGELFF. The CDR3, as DNA: TGTGCCAGCAGCGTTCTAGCGGGAGGATCCGGGGAGCTGTTTTTT. V and J are TRBV9 and TRBJ2-2, with 11 nucleotides matching TRBD2. This CDR3 spans 15 amino acids. From germline, CDR1 is SGDLS and CDR2 YYNGEE. V lost 2 bases to trimming and J lost 6 bases; unmatched junction nucleotides: 3.

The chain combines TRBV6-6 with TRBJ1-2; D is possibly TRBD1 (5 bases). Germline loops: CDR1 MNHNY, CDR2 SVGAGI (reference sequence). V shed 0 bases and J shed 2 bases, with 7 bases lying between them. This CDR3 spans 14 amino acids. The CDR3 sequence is CASSYSAGNYGYTF. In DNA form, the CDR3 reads TGTGCCAGCAGTTACTCTGCAGGGAACTATGGCTACACCTTC.

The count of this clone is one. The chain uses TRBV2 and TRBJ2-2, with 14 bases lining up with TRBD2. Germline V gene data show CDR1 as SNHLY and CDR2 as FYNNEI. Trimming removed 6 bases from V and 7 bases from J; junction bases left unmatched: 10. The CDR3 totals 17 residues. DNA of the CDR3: TGTGCCAGCAGCCAAGAGGGACTAGCGGGAGATATCGGGGAGCTGTTTTTT. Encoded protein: CASSQEGLAGDIGELFF.

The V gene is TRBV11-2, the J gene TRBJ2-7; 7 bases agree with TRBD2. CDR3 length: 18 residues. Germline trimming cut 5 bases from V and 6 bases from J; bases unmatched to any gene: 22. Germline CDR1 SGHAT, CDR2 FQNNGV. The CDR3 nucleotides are TGTGCCAGCAGCCTAGGCCTTCGACGGGCGGGAGTAATATCCGAGCAGTACTTC. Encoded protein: CASSLGLRRAGVISEQYF.

The CDR3 DNA reads TGTGCCAGCAGTGATGGGGGGGGGCAGCCCCAGCATTTT. Protein sequence: CASSDGGGQPQHF. The gene calls are TRBV2 and TRBJ1-5; perhaps TRBD1 as D (5 bases). Deletions cut 3 bases from V and 7 bases from J, with 10 bases between. The CDR3 spans 13 residues. Germline V gene lookup returns CDR1 SNHLY and CDR2 FYNNEI.

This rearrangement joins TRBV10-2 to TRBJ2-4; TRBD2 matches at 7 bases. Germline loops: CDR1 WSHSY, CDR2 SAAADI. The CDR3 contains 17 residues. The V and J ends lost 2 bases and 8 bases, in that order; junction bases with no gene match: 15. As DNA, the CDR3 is TGCGCCAGCAGTGAGCGCTCAGGGCCAGGGAGGGTGGACATTCAGTACTTC. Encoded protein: CASSERSGPGRVDIQYF.

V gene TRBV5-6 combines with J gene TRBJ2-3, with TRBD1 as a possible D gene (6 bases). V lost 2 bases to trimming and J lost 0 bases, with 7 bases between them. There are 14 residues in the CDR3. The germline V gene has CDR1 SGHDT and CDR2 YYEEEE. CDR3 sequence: CASSFTGSTDTQYF. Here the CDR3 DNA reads TGTGCCAGCAGCTTTACAGGGAGCACAGATACGCAGTATTTT.

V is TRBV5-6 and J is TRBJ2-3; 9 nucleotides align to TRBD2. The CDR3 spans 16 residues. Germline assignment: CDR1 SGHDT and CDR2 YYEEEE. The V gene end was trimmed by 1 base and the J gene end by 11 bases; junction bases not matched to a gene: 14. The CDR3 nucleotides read TGTGCCAGCAGCTTGAGAACTCTAGCGGGATTAGGAGGGCAGTATTTT. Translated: CASSLRTLAGLGGQYF.

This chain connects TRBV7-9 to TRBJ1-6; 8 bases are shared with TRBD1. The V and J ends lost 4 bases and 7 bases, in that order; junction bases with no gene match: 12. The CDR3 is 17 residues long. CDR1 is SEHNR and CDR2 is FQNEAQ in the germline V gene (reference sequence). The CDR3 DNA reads TGTGCCAGCAGCTCCAGAGGACAGGGAGGGGCAAATTCACCCCTCCACTTT. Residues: CASSSRGQGGANSPLHF.

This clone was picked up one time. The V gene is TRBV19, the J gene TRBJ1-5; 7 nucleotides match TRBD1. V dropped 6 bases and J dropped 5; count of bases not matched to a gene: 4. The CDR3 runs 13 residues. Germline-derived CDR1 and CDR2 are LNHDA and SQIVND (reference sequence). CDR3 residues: CASSRQGDQPQHF. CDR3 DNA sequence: TGTGCCAGTAGCAGACAGGGAGATCAGCCCCAGCATTTT. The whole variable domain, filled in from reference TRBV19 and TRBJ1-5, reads DGGITQSPKYLFRKEGQNVTLSCEQNLNHDAMYWYRQDPGQGLRLIYYSQIVNDFQKGDIAEGYSVSREKKESFPLTVTSAQKNPTAFYLCASSRQGDQPQHFGDGTRLSIL.

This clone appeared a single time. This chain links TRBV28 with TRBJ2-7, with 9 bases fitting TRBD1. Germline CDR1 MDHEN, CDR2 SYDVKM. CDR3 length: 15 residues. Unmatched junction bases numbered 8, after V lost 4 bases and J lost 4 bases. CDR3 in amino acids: CASSSSGTGRYEQYF. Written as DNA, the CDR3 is TGTGCCAGCAGTTCGTCCGGGACAGGGAGATACGAGCAGTACTTC.